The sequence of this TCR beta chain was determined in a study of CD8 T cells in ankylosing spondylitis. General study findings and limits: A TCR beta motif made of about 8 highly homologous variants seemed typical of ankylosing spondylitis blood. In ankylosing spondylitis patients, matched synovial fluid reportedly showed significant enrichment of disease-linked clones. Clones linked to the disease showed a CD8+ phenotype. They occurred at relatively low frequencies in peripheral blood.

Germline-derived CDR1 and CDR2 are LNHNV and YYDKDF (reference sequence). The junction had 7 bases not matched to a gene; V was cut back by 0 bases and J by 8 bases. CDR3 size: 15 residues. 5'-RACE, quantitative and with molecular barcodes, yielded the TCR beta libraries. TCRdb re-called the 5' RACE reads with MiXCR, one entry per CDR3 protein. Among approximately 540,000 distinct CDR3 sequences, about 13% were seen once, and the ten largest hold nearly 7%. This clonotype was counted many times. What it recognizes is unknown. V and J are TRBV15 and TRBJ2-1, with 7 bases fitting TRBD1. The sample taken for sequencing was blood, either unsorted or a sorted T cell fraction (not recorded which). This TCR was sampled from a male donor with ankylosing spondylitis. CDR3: CATSRDGQGVYEQFF. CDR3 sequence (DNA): TGTGCCACCAGCAGAGATGGTCAGGGGGTATATGAGCAGTTCTTC.